These T cell receptor beta chains were read from a single sample in a study of PD-L1 blockade in urothelial cancer. Method: immunoSEQ multiplex PCR; TCRdb's copy keeps in-frame clones and lacks some. The repertoire holds over 45,000 clones, with about 85% as singletons. Sequencing was performed on PBMCs, taken around atezolizumab (anti-PD-L1) treatment. Receptor source: a man aged 55 to 70 with urothelial cancer. Each CDR3 is given without its conserved first and last residue. Each record gives: V gene, CDR3 protein.

v_gene: TRBV2
CDR3aa: ASRREGQTNQPQH

v_gene: TRBV5-1
CDR3aa: ASSLDPQNTEAF

v_gene: TRBV7-8
CDR3aa: ASSLAGRAGMDEKLF

v_gene: TRBV30
CDR3aa: AWRTGPYEQY

v_gene: TRBV10-3
CDR3aa: AIRGTGQETQY

v_gene: TRBV5-6
CDR3aa: ASSFRQGAGEKLF

v_gene: TRBV5-1
CDR3aa: ASSAGTVQETQY

v_gene: TRBV6-1
CDR3aa: ASSEWTGSTEAF

v_gene: TRBV15
CDR3aa: ATSDRGISGYT

v_gene: TRBV29-1
CDR3aa: SVETGLDIQY

v_gene: TRBV9
CDR3aa: ASSATSGGLSSTDTQY

v_gene: TRBV4-1
CDR3aa: ASSRGLGQGAWEQF

v_gene: TRBV7-9
CDR3aa: ASSLVRGGSSGELF

v_gene: TRBV4-1
CDR3aa: ASSQITSGTDEQTEAF

v_gene: TRBV27
CDR3aa: ASSLLGEPQH

v_gene: TRBV4-3
CDR3aa: ASSQDGGGSTGELF

v_gene: TRBV5-5
CDR3aa: ASSLSPTSGAQETQY

v_gene: TRBV6-1
CDR3aa: ASSENWDRVVVYGYT

v_gene: TRBV7-6
CDR3aa: ASSRTGISGNTIY

v_gene: TRBV7-3
CDR3aa: ASGRGGTGELF

v_gene: TRBV30
CDR3aa: AWSQGVSYGQY

v_gene: TRBV11-3
CDR3aa: ASSLVAGISYEQY

v_gene: TRBV6-5
CDR3aa: ASSTRVREKLF

v_gene: TRBV6-1
CDR3aa: ASRQFYGYT

v_gene: TRBV14
CDR3aa: ASSHFQGANEKLF

v_gene: TRBV30
CDR3aa: AWSTIGLAGGQETQY

v_gene: TRBV5-4
CDR3aa: ASSSPTGNYEQY

v_gene: TRBV18
CDR3aa: ASSPGREGNSPLH

v_gene: TRBV2
CDR3aa: ASSGTGRSPDTQY

v_gene: TRBV28
CDR3aa: ASSLEGGGNQPQH

v_gene: TRBV4-1
CDR3aa: ASSRGQNTGELF

v_gene: TRBV30
CDR3aa: AWSPFGGGPTEAF

v_gene: TRBV2
CDR3aa: ASTPSGHEQF

v_gene: TRBV2
CDR3aa: ASSGTNLRLVTQY

v_gene: TRBV25-1
CDR3aa: ASSKGLNRDTQY

v_gene: TRBV6-1
CDR3aa: ASLDRALYNSPLH

v_gene: TRBV28
CDR3aa: ASSDRDTDPSGYT

v_gene: TRBV7-3
CDR3aa: ASSPQHSGANVLT

v_gene: TRBV14
CDR3aa: ASSQDQRGWETQY

v_gene: TRBV2
CDR3aa: ASSDTGGAPWELF

v_gene: TRBV11-3
CDR3aa: ASSLEAGENTGELF

v_gene: TRBV5-1
CDR3aa: ASSSDRVDEAF

v_gene: TRBV7-9
CDR3aa: ASSLARGGVSDTQY

v_gene: TRBV21-1
CDR3aa: ASSRLAGGAKNIQY

v_gene: TRBV5-4
CDR3aa: ASSFGQGGSPLH

v_gene: TRBV5-1
CDR3aa: ASSWTGGKDQPQH

v_gene: TRBV12-5
CDR3aa: ASGLVLRTLDSGANVLT

v_gene: TRBV7-9
CDR3aa: ASSPRTSGLTDTQY

v_gene: TRBV6-4
CDR3aa: ASNKGTQGFGNTIY

v_gene: TRBV9
CDR3aa: ASSAGGARYNEQF

v_gene: TRBV15
CDR3aa: ATSRDQNRYNEQF

v_gene: TRBV9
CDR3aa: ASSVLPAGGSQTQY

v_gene: TRBV7-2
CDR3aa: ASSLASGYNEQF